A single sample gave rise to the 27 T cell receptor beta chains below, sequenced in a study of T cells in Graves' hyperthyroidism and ophthalmopathy. TCR beta CDR3 sequences were amplified from RNA transcripts. A set of HTBI primers served as the primers for a first-round RT-PCR of the TCR CDR3. MiXCR was run by TCRdb on the multiplex PCR reads, yielding one entry per CDR3 protein. Here the sample spans about 210,000 distinct CDR3 sequences, 17% being singletons. Sequenced input: blood. Receptors were obtained from a man aged 50 to 60 with Graves' hyperthyroidism.

The chain employs TRBV19 and TRBJ2-3; 7 bases line up with TRBD2. This CDR3 contains 14 residues. Germline CDR1 LNHDA, CDR2 SQIVND (reference sequence). J lost 3 bases, V lost 6 bases, and 6 bases had no gene match. CDR3 residues: CASSDLAVTDTQYF. In nucleotides, the CDR3 is TGTGCCAGTAGCGACCTAGCGGTGACAGATACGCAGTATTTT.

This clonotype was seen at least ten times. The chain combines TRBV11-2 with TRBJ2-7; tentative D call: TRBD2 (6 bases). Germline lookup yields CDR1 SGHAT and CDR2 FQNNGV. The CDR3 runs 14 residues. V was pared by 6 bases and J by 0 bases, with 12 bases between. For the CDR3, the DNA is TGTGCCAGCAGGTCCCCGGGACTCTCCTACGAGCAGTACTTC. This encodes CASRSPGLSYEQYF.

The gene calls are TRBV5-1 and TRBJ2-2, with 8 bases matching TRBD1. CDR1 is SGHRS, CDR2 YFSETQ, per germline. V was clipped by 3 bases and J by 2 bases; unmatched bases: 6. The CDR3 is 16 residues long. The CDR3 region is CASSSRTGLNTGELFF. CDR3 in DNA: TGCGCCAGCAGCTCGCGGACAGGGTTAAACACCGGGGAGCTGTTTTTT.

This clonotype was detected ten times or more. The gene calls are TRBV20-1 and TRBJ2-7, with 9 nucleotides matching TRBD1. V lost 0 bases to trimming and J lost 4 bases; unmatched junction nucleotides: 10. This CDR3 comprises 16 residues. CDR1 is DFQATT, CDR2 SNEGSKA, per germline (reference sequence). The CDR3 region is CSARDWEGQGPYEQYF. In nucleotides, the CDR3 is TGCAGTGCTAGAGATTGGGAGGGACAGGGCCCATACGAGCAGTACTTC.

This clonotype was detected ten times or more. In DNA, the CDR3 is TGCAGTGCGAGGCTAGCGGGAGTCTACGAGCAGTACTTC. Translated: CSARLAGVYEQYF. This rearrangement joins TRBV20-1 to TRBJ2-7; TRBD2 agrees at 10 bases. The length of the CDR3 is 13 residues. V shed 6 bases and J 3 bases; nucleotides not matched to a gene: 5. Germline loops: CDR1 DFQATT, CDR2 SNEGSKA (reference sequence).

This clonotype was seen more than once but under ten times. This sequence joins TRBV4-1 and TRBJ2-5, with 7 bases lining up with TRBD2. This CDR3 spans 14 amino acids. After removal of 1 base from V and 5 bases from J, the junction contained 4 bases not matched to a gene. Germline-derived CDR1 and CDR2 are MGHRA and YSYEKL. The CDR3 DNA reads TGCGCCAGCAGCCAAGGCGGGAGCTTGGAGACCCAGTACTTC. It is translated as CASSQGGSLETQYF.

This clonotype appeared many times. V usage is TRBV3-1 and J usage is TRBJ2-7, with 10 bases matching TRBD2. This CDR3 spans 14 amino acids. The ends lost 4 bases at V and 5 bases at J; junction bases unmatched: 5. CDR1 and CDR2 from the germline V gene are LGHDT and YNNKEL (reference sequence). CDR3 coding DNA: TGTGCCAGCAGCCCCCTAGCGGGAGAACACGAGCAGTACTTC. It yields the protein CASSPLAGEHEQYF.

This chain uses TRBV12-5 with TRBJ2-1; 7 nucleotides agree with TRBD2. Germline values: CDR1 LGHNT, CDR2 FRNRAP. There are 17 residues in the CDR3. The trim removed 2 bases at V and 4 bases at J, leaving 11 bases unmatched. The CDR3 DNA sequence: TGTGCTAGTGGTTTGAATTACGGCGGGAGTTCTTACAATGAGCAGTTCTTC. Its protein is CASGLNYGGSSYNEQFF.

This clonotype was seen repeatedly, ten times or more. The genes are TRBV30 and TRBJ1-3; D ambiguous. V was clipped by 0 bases and J by 4 bases, with 7 bases between them. The CDR3 totals 13 residues. CDR1 is GTSNPN and CDR2 is SVGIG in the germline V gene (reference sequence). CDR3 DNA: TGTGCCTGGAGTGTCCCAGTCGGAAACACCATATATTTT. It specifies CAWSVPVGNTIYF.

For the CDR3, the DNA is TGCGCCAGCAGCTCAATAGGGACATCTAACTATGGCTACACCTTC. Translating gives CASSSIGTSNYGYTF. The chain is built from TRBV5-1 and TRBJ1-2; a possible D gene is TRBD1 (6 bases). V was cut by 3 bases and J by 0 bases, with 12 bases left in between. The CDR3 is 15 residues long. The germline V gene encodes CDR1 SGHRS and CDR2 YFSETQ. The entire variable domain, with the rest obtained from reference TRBV5-1 and TRBJ1-2, is as follows: KAGVTQTPRYLIKTRGQQVTLSCSPISGHRSVSWYQQTPGQGLQFLFEYFSETQRNKGNFPGRFSGRQFSNSRSEMNVSTLELGDSALYLCASSSIGTSNYGYTFGSGTRLTVV.

This clonotype was seen repeatedly, ten times or more. V is TRBV20-1 and J is TRBJ2-5; D is possibly TRBD2 (6 bases). The CDR3 runs to 13 residues. In germline, CDR1 is DFQATT, CDR2 SNEGSKA (reference sequence). V was shortened by 3 bases and J by 0 bases, with 8 bases between the two germline ends. CDR3 coding DNA: TGCAGTGCTAGGGAGGGGTACCAAGAGACCCAGTACTTC. This encodes CSAREGYQETQYF.

The chain has TRBV20-1 and TRBJ1-5; no firm D call. Trimming removed 3 bases from V and 6 bases from J, with 12 bases in between. Germline V gene lookup returns CDR1 DFQATT and CDR2 SNEGSKA (reference sequence). The CDR3 loop spans 13 amino acids. The CDR3 is CSARSGIRQPQHF. The CDR3 DNA is TGCAGTGCTAGGAGTGGGATACGTCAGCCCCAGCATTTT.

In its sample, this clonotype was seen a few times. This rearrangement joins TRBV4-1 to TRBJ2-2, with a weak D call TRBD2 (5 bases). CDR1 and CDR2 from the germline V gene are MGHRA and YSYEKL. The length of the CDR3 is 15 residues. Between the trimmed V and J ends, which lost 3 bases and 1 base, there was a span of 9 bases. CDR3 sequence reads: CASSQRAQNTGELFF. CDR3 nucleotide sequence: TGCGCCAGCAGCCAGCGGGCGCAGAACACCGGGGAGCTGTTTTTT.

This clonotype was seen only a few times. The CDR3 region is CSAQGLAEGPYEQYF. CDR3 coding DNA: TGCAGTGCACAGGGACTAGCGGAGGGACCCTACGAGCAGTACTTC. The rearrangement joins TRBV20-1 to TRBJ2-7, with 11 bases matching TRBD2. Looked up from germline, CDR1 is DFQATT and CDR2 is SNEGSKA (reference sequence). This CDR3 spans 15 amino acids. Losses at the gene ends were 6 bases for V and 2 bases for J; bases not matched to a gene: 9.

V usage is TRBV2 and J usage is TRBJ2-3; 11 bases map to TRBD2. Germline V gene lookup returns CDR1 SNHLY and CDR2 FYNNEI. The CDR3 has 19 amino acids. The trim removed 5 bases at V and 2 bases at J, leaving 15 bases unmatched. The CDR3 nucleotides read TGTGCCAGCAGTTTCGAGGGTCTAGCGGGAGGCCTCTCCACAGATACGCAGTATTTT. It translates to CASSFEGLAGGLSTDTQYF.

This rearrangement joins TRBV5-1 to TRBJ2-1; 10 bases fit TRBD2. The ends lost 0 bases at V and 7 bases at J; junction bases unmatched: 4. CDR1 and CDR2 from the germline V gene are SGHRS and YFSETQ. The CDR3 is made up of 15 amino acids. CDR3 DNA: TGCGCCAGCAGCTTGGGGGTAGCGGGAGGTAATGAGCAGTTCTTC. It codes for CASSLGVAGGNEQFF.

This clonotype was detected only a few times. This sequence joins TRBV7-2 and TRBJ2-1; 8 bases fit TRBD2. The CDR3 is 15 amino acids. Germline V lookup: CDR1 SGHTA, CDR2 FQGNSA. V gave up 4 bases and J gave up 0 bases; unmatched junction bases: 2. The CDR3 sequence: CASSSSGYSYNEQFF. The CDR3 DNA reads as TGTGCCAGCAGCTCTAGCGGGTACTCCTACAATGAGCAGTTCTTC.

This clonotype showed up many times. The chain recombines TRBV29-1 with TRBJ1-2; 7 bases line up with TRBD1. CDR1 is SQVTM and CDR2 is ANQGSEA in the germline V gene. Trimming took 7 bases from V and 2 from J; bases not matched to a gene: 7. This CDR3 contains 13 residues. CDR3 in DNA: TGCAGCGCCAACAGGGGTACGAACTATGGCTACACCTTC. This sequence encodes CSANRGTNYGYTF.

In its sample, this clonotype was seen many times. The chain uses TRBV20-1 and TRBJ2-5; a possible D gene is TRBD1 (6 bases). This CDR3 region has 15 residues. V was clipped by 6 bases and J by 5 bases, with 22 bases between them. CDR1 and CDR2 from the germline V gene are DFQATT and SNEGSKA (reference sequence). This CDR3 is CSAITRQGFGETQYF. For the CDR3, the DNA is TGCAGTGCAATTACCAGGCAGGGGTTCGGGGAGACCCAGTACTTC.

The chain joins TRBV4-2 to TRBJ2-1; D not certain. V was trimmed by 2 bases and J by 5 bases, leaving 13 bases between them. This CDR3 region has 15 residues. CDR1 is LGHNA and CDR2 is YNFKEQ in the germline V gene. For the CDR3, the DNA is TGTGCCAGCAGCCAAACGGCCCCCGTTCACAATGAGCAGTTCTTC. As protein: CASSQTAPVHNEQFF.

The sample holds many counts of this clonotype. Its ends do not fully match the called genes, so a read error is possible. The chain's CDR3 is CASSSSTPGTETFF. The DNA for the CDR3 is TGTGCCAGCAGCTCGTCAACCCCCGGGACTGAAACTTTCTTT. The chain couples TRBV7-2 to TRBJ1-1; possibly TRBD1 for D (5 bases). The germline V gene has CDR1 SGHTA and CDR2 FQGNSA. This CDR3 is built from 14 residues.

This clonotype was detected a few times. The V gene is TRBV24-1, the J gene TRBJ2-1; 8 bases map to TRBD1. J lost 5 bases, V lost 9 bases, and 8 bases had no gene match. The length of the CDR3 is 14 residues. Germline-derived CDR1 and CDR2 are KGHDR and SFDVKD. CDR3 region: CATGADRANNEQFF. DNA for the CDR3: TGTGCCACCGGCGCGGACAGGGCGAACAATGAGCAGTTCTTC.

The chain combines TRBV5-1 with TRBJ2-1; D is possibly TRBD1 (6 bases). V lost 4 bases and J lost 3, with 8 bases in between. This CDR3 contains 13 residues. Germline V gene sequence: CDR1 SGHRS, CDR2 YFSETQ. The CDR3 DNA reads TGCGCCAGCAGCCTACAGGGCTACAATGAGCAGTTCTTC. Protein: CASSLQGYNEQFF.

This clonotype was observed a few times. The J gene is TRBJ2-6, the V gene TRBV2; D is unresolved. Looked up from germline, CDR1 is SNHLY and CDR2 is FYNNEI. Between the trimmed V and J ends, which lost 4 bases and 2 bases, there was a span of 12 bases. CDR3 length equals 16 residues. For the CDR3, the DNA is TGTGCCAGCAGTGTAATAGTTCAGGCTGGGGCCAACGTCCTGACTTTC. Translated: CASSVIVQAGANVLTF.

This clonotype was recorded at least ten times. The chain is built from TRBV3-1 and TRBJ1-1; no reliable D call. The CDR3 runs 13 residues. CDR1 and CDR2 (germline): LGHDT, YNNKEL (reference sequence). Trimming removed 6 bases at V and 0 bases at J, with 8 bases between. CDR3 sequence: CASSQSLNTEAFF. Written as DNA, the CDR3 is TGTGCCAGCAGTCAAAGTTTGAACACTGAAGCTTTCTTT.

J is TRBJ2-3 and V is TRBV6-2 or TRBV6-3; a weak D match, TRBD1 (6 bases). The CDR3 is 17 residues long. Trimming took off 6 bases at V and 2 bases at J, with 21 bases between the two ends. The germline V gene has CDR1 MNHEY and CDR2 SVGEGT. The CDR3 spells CASRPTEGVGTTDTQYF. The CDR3 DNA sequence: TGTGCCAGCAGACCAACAGAGGGGGTTGGGACCACAGATACGCAGTATTTT.

This clonotype appeared many times. The genes are TRBV12-3 or TRBV12-4 and TRBJ2-5, with 8 bases that match TRBD1. CDR3 length equals 14 residues. Trimming took 4 bases from V and 5 from J; bases not matched to a gene: 6. This CDR3 reads CASSYVDREETQYF. The CDR3, as DNA: TGTGCCAGCAGTTATGTGGACAGGGAGGAGACCCAGTACTTC.